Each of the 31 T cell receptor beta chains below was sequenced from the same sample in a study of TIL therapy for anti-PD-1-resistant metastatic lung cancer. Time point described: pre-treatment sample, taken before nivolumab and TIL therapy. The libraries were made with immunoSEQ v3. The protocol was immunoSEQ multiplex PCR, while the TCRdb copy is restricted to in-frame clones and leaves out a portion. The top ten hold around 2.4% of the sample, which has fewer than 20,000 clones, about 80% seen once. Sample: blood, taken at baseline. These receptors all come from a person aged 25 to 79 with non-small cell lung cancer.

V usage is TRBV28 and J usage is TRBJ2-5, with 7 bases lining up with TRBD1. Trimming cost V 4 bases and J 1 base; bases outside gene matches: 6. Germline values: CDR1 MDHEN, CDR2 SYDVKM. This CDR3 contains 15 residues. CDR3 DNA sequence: TGTGCCAGCAGTTCTGACAGGGTACTCCAAGAGACCCAGTACTTC. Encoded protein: CASSSDRVLQETQYF.

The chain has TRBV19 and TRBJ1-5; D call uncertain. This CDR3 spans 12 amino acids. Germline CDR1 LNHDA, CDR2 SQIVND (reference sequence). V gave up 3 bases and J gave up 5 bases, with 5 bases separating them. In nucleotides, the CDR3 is TGTGCCAGTAGTATGAAGCATCAGCCCCAGCATTTT. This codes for CASSMKHQPQHF.

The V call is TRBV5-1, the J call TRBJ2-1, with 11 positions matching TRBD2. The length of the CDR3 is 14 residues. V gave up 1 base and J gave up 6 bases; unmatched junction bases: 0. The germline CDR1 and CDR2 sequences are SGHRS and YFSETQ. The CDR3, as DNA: TGCGCCAGCAGCTTGACTAGCGGGAGCAATGAGCAGTTCTTC. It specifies CASSLTSGSNEQFF.

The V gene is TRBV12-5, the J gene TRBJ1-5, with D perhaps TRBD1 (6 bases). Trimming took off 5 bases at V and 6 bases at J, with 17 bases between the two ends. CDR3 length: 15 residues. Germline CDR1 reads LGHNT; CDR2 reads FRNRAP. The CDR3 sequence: CASGPPDRLGQPQHF. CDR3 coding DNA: TGTGCTAGTGGTCCCCCCGACAGGTTGGGTCAGCCCCAGCATTTT.

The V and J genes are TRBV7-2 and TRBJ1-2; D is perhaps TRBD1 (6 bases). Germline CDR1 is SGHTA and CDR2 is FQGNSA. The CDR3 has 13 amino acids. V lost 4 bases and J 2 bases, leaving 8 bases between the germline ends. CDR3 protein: CASSWTVNYGYTF. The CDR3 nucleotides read TGTGCCAGCAGCTGGACAGTCAACTATGGCTACACCTTC.

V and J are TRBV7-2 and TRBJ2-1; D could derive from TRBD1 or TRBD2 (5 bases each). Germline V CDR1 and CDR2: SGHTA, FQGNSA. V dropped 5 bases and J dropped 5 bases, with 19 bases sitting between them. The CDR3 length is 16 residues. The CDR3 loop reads CASSLFRGHPNNEQFF. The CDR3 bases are TGTGCCAGCAGCCTGTTCCGGGGCCATCCAAACAATGAGCAGTTCTTC.

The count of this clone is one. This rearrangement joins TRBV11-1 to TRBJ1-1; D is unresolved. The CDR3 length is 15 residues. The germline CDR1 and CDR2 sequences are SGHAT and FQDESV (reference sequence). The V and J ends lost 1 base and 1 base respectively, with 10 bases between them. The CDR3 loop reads CASSLGSPSNTEAFF. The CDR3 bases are TGTGCCAGCAGCTTAGGGTCCCCTTCGAACACTGAAGCTTTCTTT. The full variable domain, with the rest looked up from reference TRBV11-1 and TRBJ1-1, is EAEVAQSPRYKITEKSQAVAFWCDPISGHATLYWYRQILGQGPELLVQFQDESVVDDSQLPKDRFSAERLKGVDSTLKIQPAELGDSAMYLCASSLGSPSNTEAFFGQGTRLTVV.

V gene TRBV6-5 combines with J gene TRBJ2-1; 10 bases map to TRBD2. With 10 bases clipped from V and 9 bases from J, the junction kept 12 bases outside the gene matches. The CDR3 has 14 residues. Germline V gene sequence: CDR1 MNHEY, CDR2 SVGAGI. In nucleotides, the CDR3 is TGTGCCACCAGCCAGCGGGGGGGCCGCAGTGAGCAGTTCTTC. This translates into CATSQRGGRSEQFF.

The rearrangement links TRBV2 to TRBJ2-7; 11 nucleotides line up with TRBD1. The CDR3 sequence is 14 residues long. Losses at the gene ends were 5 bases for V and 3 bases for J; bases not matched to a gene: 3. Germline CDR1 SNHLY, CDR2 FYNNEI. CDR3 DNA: TGTGCCAGCAGTCCGGGACAGGGGGGCTACGAGCAGTACTTC. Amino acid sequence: CASSPGQGGYEQYF.

The CDR3 DNA reads TGTGCCAGCAGCTCCACCGACAGCGCACCCCTCCACTTT. This gives the protein CASSSTDSAPLHF. The chain has TRBV7-9 and TRBJ1-6, with a tentative D call TRBD1 (5 bases). CDR1 and CDR2 from the germline V gene are SEHNR and FQNEAQ (reference sequence). The CDR3 is 13 amino acids. The V end was cut by 4 bases, the J end by 11 bases, with 12 bases between.

In DNA, the CDR3 is TGTGCCAGCAGTTCGCTAAGCGGGAGTTCGGAGACCCAGTACTTC. Its protein is CASSSLSGSSETQYF. This sequence joins TRBV28 and TRBJ2-5, with 8 bases matching TRBD2. The CDR3 runs to 15 residues. The J segment lost 5 bases and the V segment lost 4 bases, leaving 9 bases of the junction unmatched. The germline V gene encodes CDR1 MDHEN and CDR2 SYDVKM.

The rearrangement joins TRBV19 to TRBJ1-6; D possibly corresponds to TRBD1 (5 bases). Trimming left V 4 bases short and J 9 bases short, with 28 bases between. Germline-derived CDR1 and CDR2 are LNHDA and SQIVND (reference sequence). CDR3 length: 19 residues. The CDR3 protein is CASSTHPYGRGGAFSPLHF. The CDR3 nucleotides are TGTGCCAGTAGTACCCACCCCTACGGACGGGGCGGCGCATTTTCACCCCTCCACTTT.

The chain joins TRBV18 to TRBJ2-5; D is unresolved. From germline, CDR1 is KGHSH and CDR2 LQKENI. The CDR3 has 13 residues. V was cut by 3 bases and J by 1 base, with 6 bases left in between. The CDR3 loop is CASSPGGQETQYF. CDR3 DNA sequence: TGTGCCAGCTCACCTGGCGGCCAAGAGACCCAGTACTTC.

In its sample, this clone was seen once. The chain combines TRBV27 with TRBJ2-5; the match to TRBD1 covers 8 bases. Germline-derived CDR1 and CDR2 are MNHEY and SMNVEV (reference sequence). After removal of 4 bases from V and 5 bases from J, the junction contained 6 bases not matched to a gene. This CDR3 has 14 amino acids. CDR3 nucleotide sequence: TGTGCCAGCAGTTCTCGGACAGGGAGGGAGACCCAGTACTTC. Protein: CASSSRTGRETQYF.

The CDR3 DNA is TGTGCCAGCAGCCTAGGGACACGATACGAGCAGTACTTC. Its protein product is CASSLGTRYEQYF. The rearrangement links TRBV5-6 to TRBJ2-7, with D maybe TRBD1 (6 bases). Germline assignment: CDR1 SGHDT and CDR2 YYEEEE. V lost 4 bases to trimming and J lost 4 bases, with 12 bases between them. This CDR3 has 13 residues.

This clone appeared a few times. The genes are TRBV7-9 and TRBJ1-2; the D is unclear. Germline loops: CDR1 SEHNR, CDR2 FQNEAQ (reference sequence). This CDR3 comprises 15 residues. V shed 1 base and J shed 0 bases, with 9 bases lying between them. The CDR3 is CASSLGPGANYGYTF. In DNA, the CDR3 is TGTGCCAGCAGCTTAGGGCCAGGAGCTAACTATGGCTACACCTTC.

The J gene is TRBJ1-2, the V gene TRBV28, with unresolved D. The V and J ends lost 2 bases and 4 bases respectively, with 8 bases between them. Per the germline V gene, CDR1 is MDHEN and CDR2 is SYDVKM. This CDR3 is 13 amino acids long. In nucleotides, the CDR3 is TGTGCCAGCAGTTTACGGCACATCTATGGCTACACCTTC. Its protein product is CASSLRHIYGYTF.

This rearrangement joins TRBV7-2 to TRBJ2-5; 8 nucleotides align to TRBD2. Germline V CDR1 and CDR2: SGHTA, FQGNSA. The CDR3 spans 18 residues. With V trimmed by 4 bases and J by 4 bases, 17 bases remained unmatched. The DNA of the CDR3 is TGTGCCAGCAGCTCCCTGAAAATGGCGGGAGGAGAGCGAGAGACCCAGTACTTC. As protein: CASSSLKMAGGERETQYF.

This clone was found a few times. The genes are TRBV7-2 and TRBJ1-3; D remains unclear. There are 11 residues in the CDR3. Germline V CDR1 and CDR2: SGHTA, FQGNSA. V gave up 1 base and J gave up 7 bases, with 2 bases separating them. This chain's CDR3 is CASSLGNTIYF. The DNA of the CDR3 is TGTGCCAGCAGCTTAGGGAACACCATATATTTT.

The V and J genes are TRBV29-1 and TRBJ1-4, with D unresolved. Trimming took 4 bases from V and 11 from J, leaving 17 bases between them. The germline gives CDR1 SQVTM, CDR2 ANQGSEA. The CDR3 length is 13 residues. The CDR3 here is CSVASNGGKKLFF. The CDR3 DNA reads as TGCAGCGTTGCCTCCAACGGCGGGAAGAAACTGTTTTTT.

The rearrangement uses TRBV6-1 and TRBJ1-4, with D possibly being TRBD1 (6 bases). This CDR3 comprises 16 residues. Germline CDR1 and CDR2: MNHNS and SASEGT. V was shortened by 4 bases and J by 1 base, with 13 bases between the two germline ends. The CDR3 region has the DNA TGTGCCAGCAGTGGAACAGGGTCGGTAACTAATGAAAAACTGTTTTTT. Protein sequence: CASSGTGSVTNEKLFF.

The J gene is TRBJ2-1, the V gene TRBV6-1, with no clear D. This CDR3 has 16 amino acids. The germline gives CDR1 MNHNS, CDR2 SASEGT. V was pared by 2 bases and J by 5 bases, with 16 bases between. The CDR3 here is CASSEFGRIGNNEQFF. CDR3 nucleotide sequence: TGTGCCAGCAGTGAATTTGGCCGAATCGGAAACAATGAGCAGTTCTTC.

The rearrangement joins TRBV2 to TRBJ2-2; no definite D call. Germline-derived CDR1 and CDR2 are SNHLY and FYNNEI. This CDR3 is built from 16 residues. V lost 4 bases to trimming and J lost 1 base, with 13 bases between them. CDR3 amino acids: CASSVRHSLNTGELFF. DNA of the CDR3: TGTGCCAGCAGTGTAAGACACTCCTTGAACACCGGGGAGCTGTTTTTT.

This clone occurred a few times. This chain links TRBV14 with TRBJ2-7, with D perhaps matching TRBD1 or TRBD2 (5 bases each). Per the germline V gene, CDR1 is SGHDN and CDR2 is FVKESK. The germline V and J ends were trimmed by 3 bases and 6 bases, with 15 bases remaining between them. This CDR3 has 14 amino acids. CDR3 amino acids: CASSHWGYGREQYF. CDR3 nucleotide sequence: TGTGCCAGCAGCCACTGGGGGTACGGTCGCGAGCAGTACTTC.

Here the CDR3 DNA reads TGCGCCAGCAGCCAAAATCCGGGGCGGTACGAGCAGTACTTC. The encoded protein is CASSQNPGRYEQYF. The chain employs TRBV4-1 and TRBJ2-7; D tentatively fits TRBD1 or TRBD2 (5 bases each). The V and J ends lost 2 bases and 4 bases respectively, with 12 bases between them. The CDR3 totals 14 residues. Germline V lookup: CDR1 MGHRA, CDR2 YSYEKL.

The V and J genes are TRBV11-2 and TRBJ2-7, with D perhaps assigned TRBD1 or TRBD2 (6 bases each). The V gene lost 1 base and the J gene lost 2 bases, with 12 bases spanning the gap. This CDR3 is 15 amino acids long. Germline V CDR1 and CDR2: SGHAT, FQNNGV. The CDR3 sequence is CASSLGPRGPYEQYF. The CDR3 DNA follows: TGTGCCAGCAGCTTAGGACCCCGGGGGCCCTACGAGCAGTACTTC. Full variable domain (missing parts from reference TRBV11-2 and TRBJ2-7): EAGVAQSPRYKIIEKRQSVAFWCNPISGHATLYWYQQILGQGPKLLIQFQNNGVVDDSQLPKDRFSAERLKGVDSTLKIQPAKLEDSAVYLCASSLGPRGPYEQYFGPGTRLTVT.

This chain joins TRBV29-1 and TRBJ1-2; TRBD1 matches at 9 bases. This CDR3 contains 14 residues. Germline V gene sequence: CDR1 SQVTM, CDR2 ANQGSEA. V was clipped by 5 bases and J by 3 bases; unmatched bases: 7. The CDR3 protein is CSVLGTGQYYGYTF. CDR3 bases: TGCAGCGTTCTCGGGACAGGGCAATACTATGGCTACACCTTC.

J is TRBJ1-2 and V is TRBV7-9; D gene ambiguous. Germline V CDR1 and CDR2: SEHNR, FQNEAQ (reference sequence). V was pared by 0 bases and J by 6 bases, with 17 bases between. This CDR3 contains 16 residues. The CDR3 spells CASSLAGSSERNGYTF. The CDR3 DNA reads TGTGCCAGCAGCTTAGCGGGGAGCTCGGAAAGGAATGGCTACACCTTC.

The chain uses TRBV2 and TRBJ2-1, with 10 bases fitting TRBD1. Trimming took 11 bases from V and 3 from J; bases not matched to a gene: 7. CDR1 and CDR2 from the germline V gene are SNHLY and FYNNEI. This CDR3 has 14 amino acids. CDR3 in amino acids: CAGSGTGDYNEQFF. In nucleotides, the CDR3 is TGTGCCGGATCCGGGACAGGGGACTACAATGAGCAGTTCTTC.

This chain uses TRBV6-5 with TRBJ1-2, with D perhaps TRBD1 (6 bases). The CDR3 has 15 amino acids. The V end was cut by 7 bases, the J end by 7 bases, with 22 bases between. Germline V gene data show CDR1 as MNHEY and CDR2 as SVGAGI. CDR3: CASTDLGQRGSGYTF. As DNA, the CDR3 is TGTGCCAGCACCGACTTAGGACAGCGGGGGAGTGGCTACACCTTC.

The CDR3 is CASSLSMGKGYNEQFF. The CDR3 DNA is TGTGCCAGCAGCTTAAGTATGGGTAAGGGGTACAATGAGCAGTTCTTC. The chain carries TRBV7-2 and TRBJ2-1; tentative D call: TRBD1 (5 bases). This CDR3 has 16 amino acids. Germline lookup yields CDR1 SGHTA and CDR2 FQGNSA. Trimming stripped 2 bases from V and 4 bases from J, with 15 bases between.